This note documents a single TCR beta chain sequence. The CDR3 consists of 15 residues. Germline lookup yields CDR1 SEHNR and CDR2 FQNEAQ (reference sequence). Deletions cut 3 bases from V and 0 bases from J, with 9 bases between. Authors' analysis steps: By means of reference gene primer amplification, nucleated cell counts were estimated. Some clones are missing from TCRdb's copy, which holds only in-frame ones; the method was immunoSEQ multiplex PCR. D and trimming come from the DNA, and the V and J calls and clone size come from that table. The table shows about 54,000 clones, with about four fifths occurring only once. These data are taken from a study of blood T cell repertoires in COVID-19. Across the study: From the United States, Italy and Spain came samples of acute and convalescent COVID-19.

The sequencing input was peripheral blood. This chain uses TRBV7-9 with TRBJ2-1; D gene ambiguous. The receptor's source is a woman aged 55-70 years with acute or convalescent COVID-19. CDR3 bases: TGTGCCAGCAGCTTTTACCGGAGCTCCTACAATGAGCAGTTCTTC. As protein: CASSFYRSSYNEQFF.